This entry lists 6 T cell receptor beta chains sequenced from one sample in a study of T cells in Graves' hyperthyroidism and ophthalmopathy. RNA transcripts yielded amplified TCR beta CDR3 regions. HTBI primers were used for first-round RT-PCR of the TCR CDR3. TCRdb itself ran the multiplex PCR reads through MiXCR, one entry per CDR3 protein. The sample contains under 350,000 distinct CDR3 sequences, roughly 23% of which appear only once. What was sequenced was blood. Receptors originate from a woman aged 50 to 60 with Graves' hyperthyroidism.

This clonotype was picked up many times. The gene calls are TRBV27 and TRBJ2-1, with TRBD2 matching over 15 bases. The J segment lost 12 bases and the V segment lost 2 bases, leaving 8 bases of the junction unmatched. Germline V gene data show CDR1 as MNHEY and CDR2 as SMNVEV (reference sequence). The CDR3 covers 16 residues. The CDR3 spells CASSLTGTSGRYGQFF. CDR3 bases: TGTGCCAGCAGTTTAACCGGGACTAGCGGGAGGTATGGGCAGTTCTTC.

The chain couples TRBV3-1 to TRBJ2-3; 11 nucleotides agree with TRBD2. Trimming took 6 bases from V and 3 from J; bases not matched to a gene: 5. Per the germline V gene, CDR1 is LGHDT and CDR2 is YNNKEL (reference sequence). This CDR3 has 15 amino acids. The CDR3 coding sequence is TGTGCCAGCAGTGACACTAGCGGGAGTACAGATACGCAGTATTTT. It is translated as CASSDTSGSTDTQYF.

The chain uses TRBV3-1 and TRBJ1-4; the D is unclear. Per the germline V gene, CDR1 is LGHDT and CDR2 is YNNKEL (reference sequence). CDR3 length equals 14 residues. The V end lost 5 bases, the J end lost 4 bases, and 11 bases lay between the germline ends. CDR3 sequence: CASSSKRINEKLFF. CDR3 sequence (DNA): TGTGCCAGCAGCTCAAAGAGGATTAATGAAAAACTGTTTTTT.

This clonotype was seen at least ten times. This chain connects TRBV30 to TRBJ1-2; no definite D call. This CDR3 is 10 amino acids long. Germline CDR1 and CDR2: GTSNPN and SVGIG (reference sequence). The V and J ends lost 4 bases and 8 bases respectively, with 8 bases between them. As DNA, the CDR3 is TGTGCCTGGAAGGCCGAGGGCTACACCTTC. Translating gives CAWKAEGYTF.

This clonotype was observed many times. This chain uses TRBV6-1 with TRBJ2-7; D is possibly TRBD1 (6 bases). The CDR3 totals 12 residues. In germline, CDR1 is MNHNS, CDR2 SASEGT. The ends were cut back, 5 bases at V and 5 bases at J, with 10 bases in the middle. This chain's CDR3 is CASSPWTDEQYF. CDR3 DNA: TGTGCCAGCAGTCCTTGGACAGACGAGCAGTACTTC.

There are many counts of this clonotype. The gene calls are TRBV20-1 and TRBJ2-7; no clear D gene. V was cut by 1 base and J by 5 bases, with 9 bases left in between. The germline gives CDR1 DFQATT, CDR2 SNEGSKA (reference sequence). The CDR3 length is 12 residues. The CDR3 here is CSARVGPNEQYF. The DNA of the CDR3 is TGCAGTGCTAGAGTAGGGCCCAACGAGCAGTACTTC.